The sequence of this T cell receptor (beta chain) was determined in a study of T cells in Graves' hyperthyroidism and ophthalmopathy. V was pared by 1 base and J by 2 bases, with 8 bases between. Per the germline V gene, CDR1 is SGHVS and CDR2 is FQNEAQ. This CDR3 contains 14 residues. TCR beta CDR3 regions were amplified from RNA. The HTBI primer set drove a first-round RT-PCR of the TCR CDR3. One entry per CDR3 protein, called by TCRdb with MiXCR from the multiplex PCR reads. The table lists 460,000 or so distinct CDR3 sequences, around 15% of them singletons. The genes are TRBV7-8 and TRBJ1-2, with a weak D call TRBD1 (5 bases). The sample was blood. This TCR was recovered from a woman aged 18-30 years with Graves' hyperthyroidism. CDR3 sequence (DNA): TGTGCCAGCAGCTTAGATGAGGGGAACTATGGCTACACCTTC. Translating gives CASSLDEGNYGYTF.